This T cell receptor beta chain was identified in a study of blood T cells in healthy people across ages. Study-level findings and limits: TCR beta diversity tracked closely with naive T cell percentage. Investigators viewed diversity estimates from one million T cells as underestimates, the study reported. There were more naive CD4+ cells and higher diversity in long-lived donors than in aged donors.

Concerning this clonotype itself: What it recognizes is unknown.

Primed by a sample-barcoded 5' primer and a J-beta primer mix, a second PCR proceeded for roughly 6 to 12 cycles. Each sample provided no less than 2.5 million CDR3-containing paired-end reads. TCRdb re-called the 5' RACE reads through MiXCR, storing one row per CDR3 protein. This sample yields about 630,000 distinct CDR3 sequences, of which 21% are seen a single time; 3% to 4.5% belongs to the top ten. Trimming took off 10 bases at V and 7 bases at J, with 14 bases between the two ends. The CDR3 totals 11 residues. Germline V gene lookup returns CDR1 SGHRS and CDR2 YFSETQ. This TCR came from a man between 65 and 85 years old in good health. The chain combines TRBV5-1 with TRBJ1-2; no reliable D call. The sample was blood. CDR3 nucleotide sequence: TGCGCCGCCGAGGAGGACGGTGGCTACACCTTC. Translation gives CAAEEDGGYTF.